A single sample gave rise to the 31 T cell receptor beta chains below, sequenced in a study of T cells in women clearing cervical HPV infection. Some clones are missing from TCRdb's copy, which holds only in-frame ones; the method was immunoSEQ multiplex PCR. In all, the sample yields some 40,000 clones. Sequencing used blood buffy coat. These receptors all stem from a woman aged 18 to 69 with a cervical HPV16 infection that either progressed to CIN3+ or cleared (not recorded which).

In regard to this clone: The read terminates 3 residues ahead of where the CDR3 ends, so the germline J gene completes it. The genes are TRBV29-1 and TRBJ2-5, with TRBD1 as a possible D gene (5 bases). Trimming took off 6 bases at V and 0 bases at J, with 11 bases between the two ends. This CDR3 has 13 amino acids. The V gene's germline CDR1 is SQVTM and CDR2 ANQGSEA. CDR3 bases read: TGCAGCGTGGGGTCGACAGACCAAGAGACC. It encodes CSVGSTDQET. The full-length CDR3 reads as CSVGSTDQETQYF. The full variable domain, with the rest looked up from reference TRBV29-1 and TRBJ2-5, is SAVISQKPSRDICQRGTSLTIQCQVDSQVTMMFWYRQQPGQSLTLIATANQGSEATYESGFVIDKFPISRPNLTFSTLTVSNMSPEDSSIYLCSVGSTDQETQYFGPGTRLLVL.

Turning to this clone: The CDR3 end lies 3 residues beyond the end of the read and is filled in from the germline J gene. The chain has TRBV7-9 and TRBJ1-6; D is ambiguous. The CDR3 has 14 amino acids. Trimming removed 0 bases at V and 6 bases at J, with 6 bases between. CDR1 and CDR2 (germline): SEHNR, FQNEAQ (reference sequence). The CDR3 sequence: CASSLAAANSPLHF. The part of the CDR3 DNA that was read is TGTGCCAGCAGCTTAGCGGCCGCTAATTCACCC.

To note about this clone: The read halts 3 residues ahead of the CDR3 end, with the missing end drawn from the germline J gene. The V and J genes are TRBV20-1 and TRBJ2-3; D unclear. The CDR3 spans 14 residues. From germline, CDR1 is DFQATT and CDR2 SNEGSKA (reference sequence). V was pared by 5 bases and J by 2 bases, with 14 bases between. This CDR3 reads CSAASGFPTDTQYF. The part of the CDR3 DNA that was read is TGCAGTGCTGCTTCGGGTTTCCCCACAGATACG.

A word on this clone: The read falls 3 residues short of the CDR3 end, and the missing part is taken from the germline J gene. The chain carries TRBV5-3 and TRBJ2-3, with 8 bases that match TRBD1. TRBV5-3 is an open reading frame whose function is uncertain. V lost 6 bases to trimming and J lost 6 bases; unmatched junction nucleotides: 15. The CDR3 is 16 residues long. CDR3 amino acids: CARIPRDDRGADTQYF. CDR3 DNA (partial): TGTGCCAGAATCCCGAGGGATGACAGGGGCGCGGATACG.

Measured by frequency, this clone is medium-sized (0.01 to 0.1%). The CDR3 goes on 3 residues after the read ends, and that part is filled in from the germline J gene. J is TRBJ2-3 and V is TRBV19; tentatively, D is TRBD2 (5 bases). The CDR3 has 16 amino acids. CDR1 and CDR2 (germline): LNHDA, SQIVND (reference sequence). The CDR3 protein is CASSIDLSSGQETQYF. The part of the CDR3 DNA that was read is TGTGCCAGTAGTATAGATCTATCCAGCGGCCAAGAGACG. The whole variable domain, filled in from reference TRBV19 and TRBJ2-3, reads DGGITQSPKYLFRKEGQNVTLSCEQNLNHDAMYWYRQDPGQGLRLIYYSQIVNDFQKGDIAEGYSVSREKKESFPLTVTSAQKNPTAFYLCASSIDLSSGQETQYFGPGTRLTVL.

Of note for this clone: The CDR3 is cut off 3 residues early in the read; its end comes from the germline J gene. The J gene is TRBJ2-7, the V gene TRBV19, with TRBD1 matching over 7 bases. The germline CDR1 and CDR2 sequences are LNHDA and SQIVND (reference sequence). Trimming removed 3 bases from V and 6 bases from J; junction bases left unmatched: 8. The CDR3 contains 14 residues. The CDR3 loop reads CASSIEGPGGEQYF. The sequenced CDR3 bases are TGTGCCAGTAGTATTGAGGGGCCAGGGGGCGAG. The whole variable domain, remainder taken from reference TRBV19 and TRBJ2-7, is DGGITQSPKYLFRKEGQNVTLSCEQNLNHDAMYWYRQDPGQGLRLIYYSQIVNDFQKGDIAEGYSVSREKKESFPLTVTSAQKNPTAFYLCASSIEGPGGEQYFGPGTRLTVT.

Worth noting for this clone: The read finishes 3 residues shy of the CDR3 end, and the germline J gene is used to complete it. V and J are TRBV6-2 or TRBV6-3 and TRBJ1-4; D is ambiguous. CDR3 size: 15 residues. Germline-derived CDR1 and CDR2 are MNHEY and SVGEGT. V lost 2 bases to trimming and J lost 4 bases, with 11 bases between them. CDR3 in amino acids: CASSYAADFNEKLFF. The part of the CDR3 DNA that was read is TGTGCCAGCAGTTACGCGGCGGACTTTAATGAAAAA.

CDR3 loop: CASSSQDNTEAFF. CDR3 DNA (partial): TGTGCCAGCAGCTCACAGGATAACACTGAA. The chain couples TRBV11-2 to TRBJ1-1; D is perhaps TRBD1 (5 bases). From the germline J gene comes the end of the CDR3, since the read stops 3 residues before it. Germline V CDR1 and CDR2: SGHAT, FQNNGV. The CDR3 is 13 amino acids. V was shortened by 4 bases and J by 2 bases, with 8 bases between the two germline ends. Full variable domain (missing parts from reference TRBV11-2 and TRBJ1-1): EAGVAQSPRYKIIEKRQSVAFWCNPISGHATLYWYQQILGQGPKLLIQFQNNGVVDDSQLPKDRFSAERLKGVDSTLKIQPAKLEDSAVYLCASSSQDNTEAFFGQGTRLTVV.

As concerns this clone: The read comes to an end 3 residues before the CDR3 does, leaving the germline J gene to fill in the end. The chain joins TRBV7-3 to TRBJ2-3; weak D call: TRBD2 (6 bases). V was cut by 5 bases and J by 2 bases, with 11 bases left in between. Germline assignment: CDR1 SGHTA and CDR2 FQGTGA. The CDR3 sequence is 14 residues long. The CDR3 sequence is CASSPGLITDTQYF. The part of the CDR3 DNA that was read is TGTGCCAGCAGCCCGGGACTCATCACAGATACG. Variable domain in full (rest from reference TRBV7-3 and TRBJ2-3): GAGVSQTPSNKVTEKGKYVELRCDPISGHTALYWYRQSLGQGPEFLIYFQGTGAADDSGLPNDRFFAVRPEGSVSTLKIQRTERGDSAVYLCASSPGLITDTQYFGPGTRLTVL.

The covered CDR3 bases are TGCGCCAGCAGCGCTGGAGCGGGAGTTCAAGAGACC. This encodes CASSAGAGVQET. The whole CDR3 protein reads CASSAGAGVQETQYF. The chain couples TRBV5-1 to TRBJ2-5; 8 positions agree with TRBD2. The read ends 3 residues before the CDR3 terminus; that terminus is restored from the germline J gene. Germline V gene sequence: CDR1 SGHRS, CDR2 YFSETQ. V trimming: 4 bases; J trimming: 2 bases; junction bases outside the gene matches: 7. The CDR3 is made up of 15 amino acids.

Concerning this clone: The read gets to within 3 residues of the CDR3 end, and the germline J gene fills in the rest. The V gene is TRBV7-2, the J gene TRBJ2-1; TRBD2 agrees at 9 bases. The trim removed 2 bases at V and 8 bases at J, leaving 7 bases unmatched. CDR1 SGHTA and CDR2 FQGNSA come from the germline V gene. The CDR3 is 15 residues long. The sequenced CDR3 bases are TGTGCCAGCAGCTTACACGGCGGGGGGGCCGATGAG. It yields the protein CASSLHGGGADE. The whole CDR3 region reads CASSLHGGGADEQFF.

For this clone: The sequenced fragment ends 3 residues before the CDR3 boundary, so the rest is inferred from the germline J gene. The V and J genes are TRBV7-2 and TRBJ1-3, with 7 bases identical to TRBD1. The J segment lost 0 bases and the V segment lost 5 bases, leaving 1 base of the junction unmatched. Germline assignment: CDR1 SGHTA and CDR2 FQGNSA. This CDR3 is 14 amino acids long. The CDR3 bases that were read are TGTGCCAGCAGCCGGGACAGCTCTGGAAACACC. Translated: CASSRDSSGNT. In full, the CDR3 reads CASSRDSSGNTIYF.

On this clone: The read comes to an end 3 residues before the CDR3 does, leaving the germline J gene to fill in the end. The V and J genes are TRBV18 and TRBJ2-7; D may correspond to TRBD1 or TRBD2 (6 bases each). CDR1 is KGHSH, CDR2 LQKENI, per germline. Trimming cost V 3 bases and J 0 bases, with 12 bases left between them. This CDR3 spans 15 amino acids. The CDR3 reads CASSPEQGGSYEQYF. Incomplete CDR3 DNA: TGTGCCAGCTCACCTGAACAGGGAGGCTCCTACGAG.

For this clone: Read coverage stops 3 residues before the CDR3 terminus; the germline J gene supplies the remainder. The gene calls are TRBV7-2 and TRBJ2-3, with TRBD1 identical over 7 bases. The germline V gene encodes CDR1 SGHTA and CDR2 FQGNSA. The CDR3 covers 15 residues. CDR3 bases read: TGTGCCAGCAGCTTGGCCAGGGGGATAACCGAGACG. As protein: CASSLARGITET. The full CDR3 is CASSLARGITETQYF.

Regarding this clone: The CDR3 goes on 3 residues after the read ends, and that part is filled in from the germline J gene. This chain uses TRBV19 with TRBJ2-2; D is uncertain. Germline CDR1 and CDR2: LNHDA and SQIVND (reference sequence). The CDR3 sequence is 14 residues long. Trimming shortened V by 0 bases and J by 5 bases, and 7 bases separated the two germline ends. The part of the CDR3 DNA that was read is TGTGCCAGTAGTATAGAGGGCTTTACCGGGGAG. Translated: CASSIEGFTGE. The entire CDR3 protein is CASSIEGFTGELFF.

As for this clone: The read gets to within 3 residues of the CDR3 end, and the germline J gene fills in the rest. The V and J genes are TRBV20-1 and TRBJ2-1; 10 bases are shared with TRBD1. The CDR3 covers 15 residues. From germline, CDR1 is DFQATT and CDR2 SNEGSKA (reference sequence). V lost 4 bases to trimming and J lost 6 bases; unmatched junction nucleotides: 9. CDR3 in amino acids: CSATPGQGIRNEQFF. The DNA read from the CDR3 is TGCAGTGCTACTCCGGGACAGGGGATCCGCAATGAG.

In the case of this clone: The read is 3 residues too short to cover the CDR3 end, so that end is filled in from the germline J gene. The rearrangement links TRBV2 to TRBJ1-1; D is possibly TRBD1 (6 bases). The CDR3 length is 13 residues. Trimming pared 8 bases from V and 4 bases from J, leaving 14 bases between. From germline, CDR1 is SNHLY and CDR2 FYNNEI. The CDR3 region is CASSGTPSTEAFF. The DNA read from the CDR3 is TGTGCCAGCTCCGGGACACCGAGCACTGAA.

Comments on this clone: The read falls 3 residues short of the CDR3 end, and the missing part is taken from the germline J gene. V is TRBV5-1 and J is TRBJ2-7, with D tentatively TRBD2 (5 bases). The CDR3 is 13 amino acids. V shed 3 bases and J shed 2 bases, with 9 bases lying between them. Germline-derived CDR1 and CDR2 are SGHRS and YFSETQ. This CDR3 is CASSWPAAYEQYF. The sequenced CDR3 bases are TGCGCCAGCAGCTGGCCAGCGGCCTACGAG.

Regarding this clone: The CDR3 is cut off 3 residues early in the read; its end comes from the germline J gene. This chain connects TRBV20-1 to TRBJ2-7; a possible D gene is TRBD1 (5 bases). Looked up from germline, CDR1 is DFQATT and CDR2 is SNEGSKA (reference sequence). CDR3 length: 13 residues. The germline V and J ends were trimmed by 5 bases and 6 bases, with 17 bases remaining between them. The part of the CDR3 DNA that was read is TGCAGTGCTGGCAGGGCGGATTTGGGCGAG. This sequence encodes CSAGRADLGE. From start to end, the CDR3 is CSAGRADLGEQYF.

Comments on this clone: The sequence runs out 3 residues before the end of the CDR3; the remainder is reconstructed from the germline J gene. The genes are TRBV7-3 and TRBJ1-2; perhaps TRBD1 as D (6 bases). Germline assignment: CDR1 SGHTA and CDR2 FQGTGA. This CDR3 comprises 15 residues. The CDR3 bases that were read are TGTGCCAGCAGCTTAGAAGGGGGATCATTAGCCGAC. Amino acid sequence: CASSLEGGSLAD. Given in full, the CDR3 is CASSLEGGSLADYTF.

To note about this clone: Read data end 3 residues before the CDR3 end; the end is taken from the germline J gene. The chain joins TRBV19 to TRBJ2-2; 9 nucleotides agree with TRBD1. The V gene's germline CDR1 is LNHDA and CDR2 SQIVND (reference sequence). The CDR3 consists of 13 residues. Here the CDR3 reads CASTGQGHSPLFF. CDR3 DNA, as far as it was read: TGTGCCAGTACGGGACAGGGCCATTCACCG.

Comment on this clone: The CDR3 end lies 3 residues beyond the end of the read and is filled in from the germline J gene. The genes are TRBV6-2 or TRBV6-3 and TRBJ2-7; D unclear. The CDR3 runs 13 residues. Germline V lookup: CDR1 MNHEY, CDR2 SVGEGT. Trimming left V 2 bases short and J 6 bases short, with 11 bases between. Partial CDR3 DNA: TGTGCCAGCAGTTACCGCCCCACAACCGAG. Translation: CASSYRPTTE. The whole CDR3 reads CASSYRPTTEQYF.

The CDR3 spells CASSPGSWNQPQYF. The part of the CDR3 DNA that was read is TGTGCCAGCAGCCCAGGGAGTTGGAATCAGCCG. The chain employs TRBV7-9 and TRBJ2-3; perhaps D is TRBD1 or TRBD2 (5 bases each). The read ends 3 residues before the CDR3 terminus; that terminus is restored from the germline J gene. Germline CDR1 reads SEHNR; CDR2 reads FQNEAQ (reference sequence). The CDR3 totals 14 residues.

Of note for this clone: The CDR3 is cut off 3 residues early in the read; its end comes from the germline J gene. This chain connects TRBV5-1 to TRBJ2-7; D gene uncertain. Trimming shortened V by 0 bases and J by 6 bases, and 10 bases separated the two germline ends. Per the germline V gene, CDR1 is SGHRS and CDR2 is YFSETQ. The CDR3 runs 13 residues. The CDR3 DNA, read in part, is TGCGCCAGCAGCTTGGGTCCGACGGGCGAG. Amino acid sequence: CASSLGPTGE. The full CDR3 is CASSLGPTGEQYF.

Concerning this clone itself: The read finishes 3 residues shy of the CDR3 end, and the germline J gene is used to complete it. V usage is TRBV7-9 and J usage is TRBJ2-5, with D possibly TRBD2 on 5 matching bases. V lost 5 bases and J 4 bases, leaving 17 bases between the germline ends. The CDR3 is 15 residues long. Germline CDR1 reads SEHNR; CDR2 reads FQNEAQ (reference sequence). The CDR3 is CASSRYNRGPETQYF. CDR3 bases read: TGTGCCAGCAGCCGGTACAATCGAGGGCCAGAGACC.

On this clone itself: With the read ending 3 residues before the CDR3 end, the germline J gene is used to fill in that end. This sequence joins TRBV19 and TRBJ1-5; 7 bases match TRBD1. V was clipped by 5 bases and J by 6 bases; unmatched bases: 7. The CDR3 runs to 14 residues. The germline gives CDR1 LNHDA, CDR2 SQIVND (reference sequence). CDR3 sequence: CASSLGQESQPQHF. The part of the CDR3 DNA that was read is TGTGCCAGTAGTCTCGGACAGGAAAGTCAGCCC.

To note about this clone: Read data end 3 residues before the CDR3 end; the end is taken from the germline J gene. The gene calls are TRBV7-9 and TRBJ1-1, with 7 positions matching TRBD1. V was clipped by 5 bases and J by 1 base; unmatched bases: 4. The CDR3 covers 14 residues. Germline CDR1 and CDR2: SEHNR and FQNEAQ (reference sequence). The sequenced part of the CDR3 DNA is TGTGCCAGCAGCCGATGGACAGGGAACACTGAA. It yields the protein CASSRWTGNTE. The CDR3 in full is CASSRWTGNTEAFF.

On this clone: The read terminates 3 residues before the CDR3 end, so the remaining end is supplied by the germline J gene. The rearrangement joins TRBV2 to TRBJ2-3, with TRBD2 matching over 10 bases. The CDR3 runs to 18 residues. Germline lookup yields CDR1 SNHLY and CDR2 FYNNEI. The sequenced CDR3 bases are TGTGCCAGCAGTGAAAGGAGCGGGGGGGCCTCGGCCCGTTCGACG. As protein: CASSERSGGASARST. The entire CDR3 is CASSERSGGASARSTQYF.

CDR3 bases read: TGCGCCAGCAGCCCGGCCGGCAGCGGGGGGGGAATCGGGGAG. Protein: CASSPAGSGGGIGE. The whole CDR3 sequence reads CASSPAGSGGGIGELFF. This chain uses TRBV5-1 with TRBJ2-2; 10 nucleotides match TRBD2. From the germline J gene comes the end of the CDR3, since the read stops 3 residues before it. The CDR3 is 17 amino acids. V shed 4 bases, J shed 7 bases, and the junction held 13 bases outside the gene matches. Germline V gene sequence: CDR1 SGHRS, CDR2 YFSETQ.

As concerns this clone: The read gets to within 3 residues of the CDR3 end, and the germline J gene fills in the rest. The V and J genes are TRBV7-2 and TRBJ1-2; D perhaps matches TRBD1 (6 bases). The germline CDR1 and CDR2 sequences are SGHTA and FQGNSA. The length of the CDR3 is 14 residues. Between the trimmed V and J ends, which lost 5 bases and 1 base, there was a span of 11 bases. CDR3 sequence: CASSRTGINYGYTF. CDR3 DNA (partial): TGTGCCAGCAGCCGCACAGGGATTAACTATGGC.

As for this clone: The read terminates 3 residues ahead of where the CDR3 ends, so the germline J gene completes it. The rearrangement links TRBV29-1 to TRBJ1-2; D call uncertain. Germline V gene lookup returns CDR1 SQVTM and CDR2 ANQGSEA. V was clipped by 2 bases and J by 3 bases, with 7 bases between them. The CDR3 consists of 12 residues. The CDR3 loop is CSVEPQDYGYTF. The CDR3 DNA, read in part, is TGCAGCGTTGAACCGCAGGACTATGGC.